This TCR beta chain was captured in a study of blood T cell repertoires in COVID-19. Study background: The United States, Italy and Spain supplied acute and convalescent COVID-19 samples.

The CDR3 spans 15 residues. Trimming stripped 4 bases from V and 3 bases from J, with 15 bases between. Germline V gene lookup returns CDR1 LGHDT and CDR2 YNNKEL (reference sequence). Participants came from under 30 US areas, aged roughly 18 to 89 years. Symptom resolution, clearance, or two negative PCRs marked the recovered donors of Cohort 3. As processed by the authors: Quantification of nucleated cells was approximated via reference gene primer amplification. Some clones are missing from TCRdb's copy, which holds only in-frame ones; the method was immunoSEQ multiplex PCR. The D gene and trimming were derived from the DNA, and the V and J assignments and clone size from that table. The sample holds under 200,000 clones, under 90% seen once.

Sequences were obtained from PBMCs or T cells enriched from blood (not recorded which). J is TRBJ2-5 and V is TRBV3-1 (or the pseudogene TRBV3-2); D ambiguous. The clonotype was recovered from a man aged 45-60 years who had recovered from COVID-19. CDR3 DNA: TGTGCCAGCAGCCCGCGTATGATTTCGGAAGAGACCCAGTACTTC. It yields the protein CASSPRMISEETQYF.